Below are 6 T cell receptor beta chains sequenced from a single sample in a study of blood T cell repertoires in COVID-19. Sequencing used immunoSEQ multiplex PCR; TCRdb keeps in-frame clones, though not all of them. The sample lists around 40,000 clones; about 89% were seen once. Input material: peripheral blood. The receptors were sampled from a man aged 45-65 years with active COVID-19.

The count of this clone is one. The V call is TRBV7-2, the J call TRBJ2-7; 11 bases align to TRBD2. The junction had 5 bases not matched to a gene; V was cut back by 5 bases and J by 5 bases. Germline CDR1 and CDR2: SGHTA and FQGNSA. The CDR3 runs 14 residues. The CDR3 DNA is TGTGCCAGCAGCGAACTAGCGGGAGTCCACGAGCAGTACTTC. This encodes CASSELAGVHEQYF.

This sequence joins TRBV11-3 and TRBJ2-1; D possibly corresponds to TRBD1 (5 bases). The V end was cut by 4 bases, the J end by 5 bases, with 12 bases between. The length of the CDR3 is 14 residues. Germline CDR1 is SGHNT and CDR2 is YENEEA. The CDR3 sequence: CASSSRDSHNEQFF. CDR3 sequence (DNA): TGTGCCAGCAGCTCACGTGACAGCCACAATGAGCAGTTCTTC.

This rearrangement joins TRBV27 to TRBJ1-1, with 9 bases matching TRBD1. Germline trimming cut 2 bases from V and 5 bases from J; bases unmatched to any gene: 3. This CDR3 has 14 amino acids. Germline values: CDR1 MNHEY, CDR2 SMNVEV (reference sequence). This chain's CDR3 is CASSLRDRVTEAFF. The CDR3 DNA reads TGTGCCAGCAGTTTACGGGACAGGGTGACTGAAGCTTTCTTT.

This rearrangement joins TRBV27 to TRBJ2-1; 9 positions match TRBD2. V dropped 0 bases and J dropped 4; count of bases not matched to a gene: 1. The germline V gene has CDR1 MNHEY and CDR2 SMNVEV (reference sequence). The CDR3 has 15 amino acids. Here the CDR3 reads CASSLSAGGYNEQFF. CDR3 DNA: TGTGCCAGCAGTTTATCAGCGGGAGGTTACAATGAGCAGTTCTTC.

The chain combines TRBV4-3 with TRBJ2-3; TRBD2 is a possible D gene (6 bases). There are 15 residues in the CDR3. Trimming shortened V by 1 base and J by 0 bases, and 8 bases separated the two germline ends. CDR1 LGHNA and CDR2 YSLEER come from the germline V gene. The CDR3 here is CASSQAGRSTDTQYF. CDR3 in DNA: TGCGCCAGCAGCCAAGCCGGGAGAAGCACAGATACGCAGTATTTT.

The rearrangement joins TRBV28 to TRBJ1-5; the match to TRBD1 covers 7 bases. Trimming removed 5 bases from V and 3 bases from J; junction bases left unmatched: 10. Germline V gene sequence: CDR1 MDHEN, CDR2 SYDVKM. The CDR3 consists of 16 residues. The CDR3 is CASSPPGTAFNQPQHF. CDR3 nucleotides: TGTGCCAGCAGTCCTCCCGGGACAGCCTTCAATCAGCCCCAGCATTTT.